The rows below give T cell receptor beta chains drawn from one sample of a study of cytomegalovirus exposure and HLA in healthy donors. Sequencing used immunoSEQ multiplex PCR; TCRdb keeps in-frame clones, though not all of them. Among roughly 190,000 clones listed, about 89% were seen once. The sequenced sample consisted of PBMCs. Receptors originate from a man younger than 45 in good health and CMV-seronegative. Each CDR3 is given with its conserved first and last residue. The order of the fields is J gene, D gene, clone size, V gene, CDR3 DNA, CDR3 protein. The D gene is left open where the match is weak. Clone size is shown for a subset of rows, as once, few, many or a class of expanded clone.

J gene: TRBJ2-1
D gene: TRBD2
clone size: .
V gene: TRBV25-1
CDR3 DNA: TGTGCCAGCAGTGATCCTAGACTAGCGGGAGTTGAGCAGTTCTTC
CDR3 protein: CASSDPRLAGVEQFF

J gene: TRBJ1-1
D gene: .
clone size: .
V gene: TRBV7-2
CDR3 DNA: TGTGCCAGCAGCTTAGGAATAGGAGGGGAGACTGAAGCTTTCTTT
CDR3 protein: CASSLGIGGETEAFF

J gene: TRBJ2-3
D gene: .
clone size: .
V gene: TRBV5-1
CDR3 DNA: TGCGCCAGCAGCCGGGGAAGCACAGATACGCAGTATTTT
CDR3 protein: CASSRGSTDTQYF

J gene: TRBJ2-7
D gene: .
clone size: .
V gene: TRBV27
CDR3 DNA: TGTGCCAGCAGAACCCAGGGGGGAGGCTACGAGCAGTACTTC
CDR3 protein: CASRTQGGGYEQYF

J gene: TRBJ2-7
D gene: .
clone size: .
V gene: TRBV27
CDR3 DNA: TGTGCCAGCAGCCATCACAGGGGACTCTCCTACGAGCAGTACTTC
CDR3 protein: CASSHHRGLSYEQYF

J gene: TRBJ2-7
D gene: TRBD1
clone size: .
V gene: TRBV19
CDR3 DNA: TGTGCCAGTAGTATAGCATCCGGGACAGGGTACGAGCAGTACTTC
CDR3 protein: CASSIASGTGYEQYF

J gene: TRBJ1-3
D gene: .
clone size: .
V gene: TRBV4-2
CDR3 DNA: TGTGCCAGCAGCCAAATAGGAGGGAGTAAAAACACCATATATTTT
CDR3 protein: CASSQIGGSKNTIYF

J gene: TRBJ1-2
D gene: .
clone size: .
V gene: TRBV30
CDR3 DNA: TGTGCCTGGAGTTCCGGGATCTATGGCTACACCTTC
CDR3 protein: CAWSSGIYGYTF

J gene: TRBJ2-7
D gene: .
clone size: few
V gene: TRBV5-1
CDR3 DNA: TGCGCCAGCAGCTTTGACAGGCTGAGCTCCTACGAGCAGTACTTC
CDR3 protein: CASSFDRLSSYEQYF

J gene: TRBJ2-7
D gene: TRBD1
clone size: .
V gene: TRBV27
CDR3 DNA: TGTGCCAGCAGTTTATCGGGACAGGGTTCCTACGAGCAGTACTTC
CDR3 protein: CASSLSGQGSYEQYF

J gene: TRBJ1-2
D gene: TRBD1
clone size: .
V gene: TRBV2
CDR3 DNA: TGTGCCAGCAGCGAAGTCGACAGGGGGTTCCCGCACACCTTC
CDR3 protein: CASSEVDRGFPHTF

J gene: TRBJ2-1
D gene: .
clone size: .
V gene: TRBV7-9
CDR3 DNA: TGTTCCAGCAGCTTCGTCCCGGGACTTAGCCCTAATGAGCAGTTCTTC
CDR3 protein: CSSSFVPGLSPNEQFF

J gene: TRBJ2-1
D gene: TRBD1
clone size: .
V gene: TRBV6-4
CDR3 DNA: TGTGCCAGCAAGGGACAGGGGGCCAATGAGCAGTTCTTC
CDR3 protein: CASKGQGANEQFF

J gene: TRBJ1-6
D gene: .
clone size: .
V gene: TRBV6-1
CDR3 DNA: TGTGCCAGCAGTGAAGGCGGGCGCGGCCTGAGCTCCTATAATTCACCCCTCCACTTT
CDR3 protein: CASSEGGRGLSSYNSPLHF

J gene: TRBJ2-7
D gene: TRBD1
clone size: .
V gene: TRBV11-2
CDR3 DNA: TGTGCCAGCAGGGGACAGGGTTGGTCCTACGAGCAGTACTTC
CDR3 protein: CASRGQGWSYEQYF

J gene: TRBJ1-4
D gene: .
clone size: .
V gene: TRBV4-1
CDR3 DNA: TGCGCCAGCAGCCAAGACGGGGGGGGCGATGAAAAACTGTTTTTT
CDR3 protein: CASSQDGGGDEKLFF

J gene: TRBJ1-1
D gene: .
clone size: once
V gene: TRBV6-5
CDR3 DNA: TGTGCCAGCAGTTCCGGGATGAACACTGAAGCTTTCTTT
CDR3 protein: CASSSGMNTEAFF

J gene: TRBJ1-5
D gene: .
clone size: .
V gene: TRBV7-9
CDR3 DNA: TGTGCCAGCAGCGATAGTACGCTAACTAATATCCAGCCCCAGCATTTT
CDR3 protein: CASSDSTLTNIQPQHF

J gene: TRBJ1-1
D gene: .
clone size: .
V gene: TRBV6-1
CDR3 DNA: TGTGCCAGCCGACGACAGATGAACACTGAAGCTTTCTTT
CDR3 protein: CASRRQMNTEAFF

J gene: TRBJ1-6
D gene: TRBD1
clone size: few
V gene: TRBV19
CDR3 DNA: TGTGCCAGTAGTATCCGGGACAGGGAAGACCCCTATAATTCACCCCTCCACTTT
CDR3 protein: CASSIRDREDPYNSPLHF

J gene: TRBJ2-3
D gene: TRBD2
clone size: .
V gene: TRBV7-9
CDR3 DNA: TGTGCCAGCAGCTTTACGCTGGGCGGGAGGGCCACGGATACGCAGTATTTT
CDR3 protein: CASSFTLGGRATDTQYF

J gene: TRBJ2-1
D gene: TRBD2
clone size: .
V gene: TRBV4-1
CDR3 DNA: TGCGCCAGCAGCCCCGTCTCATTGGTGGCGGGAGCAAATGAGCAGTTCTTC
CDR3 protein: CASSPVSLVAGANEQFF

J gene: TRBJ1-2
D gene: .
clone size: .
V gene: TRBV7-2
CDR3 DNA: TGTGCCAGCAGCCGTGGGGCCAGGGAAAAGGGGTATGGCTACACCTTC
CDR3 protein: CASSRGAREKGYGYTF

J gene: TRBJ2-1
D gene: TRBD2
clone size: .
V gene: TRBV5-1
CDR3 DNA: TGCGCCAGCAGCGCGACTAGCGGGAGCTCCAATGAGCAGTTCTTC
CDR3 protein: CASSATSGSSNEQFF

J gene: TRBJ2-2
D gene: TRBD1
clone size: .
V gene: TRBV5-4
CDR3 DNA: TGTGCCAGCAGCCCTGGACAGGGGTTCAACACCGGGGAGCTGTTTTTT
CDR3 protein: CASSPGQGFNTGELFF

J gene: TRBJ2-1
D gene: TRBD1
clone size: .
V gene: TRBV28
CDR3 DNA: TGTGCCAGCAGTTTAGGGACAGGGGGATTCGATGAGCAGTTCTTC
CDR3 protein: CASSLGTGGFDEQFF

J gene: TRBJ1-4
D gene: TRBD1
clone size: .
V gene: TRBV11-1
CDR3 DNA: TGTGCCAGCAGCCCCAGGACAGGGAATGAAAAACTGTTTTTT
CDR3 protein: CASSPRTGNEKLFF

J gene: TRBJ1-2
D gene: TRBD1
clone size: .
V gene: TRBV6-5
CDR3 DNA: TGTGCCAGCAGTTACTCCCTGACAGGGTTAGGCTACACCTTC
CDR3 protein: CASSYSLTGLGYTF

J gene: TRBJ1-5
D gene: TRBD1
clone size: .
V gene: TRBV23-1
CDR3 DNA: TGCGCCAGCACCCAATCCGGGACCGGGACAGGCCACCTCCATCAGCCCCAGCATTTT
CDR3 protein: CASTQSGTGTGHLHQPQHF

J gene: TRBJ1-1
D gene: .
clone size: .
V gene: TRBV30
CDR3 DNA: TGTGCCTGGAACGCATCCCCAGGGAACACTGAAGCTTTCTTT
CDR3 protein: CAWNASPGNTEAFF

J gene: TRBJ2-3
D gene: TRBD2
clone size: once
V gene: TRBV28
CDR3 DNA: TGTGCCAGCAGTTATAGCGGGAGGACCTCCGATACGCAGTATTTT
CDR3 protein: CASSYSGRTSDTQYF

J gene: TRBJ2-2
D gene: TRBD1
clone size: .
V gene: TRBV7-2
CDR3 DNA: TGTGCCAGCAGCTCCTTACAGGGGGCCTCCGGGGAGCTGTTTTTT
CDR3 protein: CASSSLQGASGELFF

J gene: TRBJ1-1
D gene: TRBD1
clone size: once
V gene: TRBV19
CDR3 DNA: TGTGCCAGTATGGGGACAGGGAGAGCTGAAGCTTTCTTT
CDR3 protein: CASMGTGRAEAFF

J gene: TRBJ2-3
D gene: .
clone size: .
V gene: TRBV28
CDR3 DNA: TGTGCCAGCAATACCCCAGGGGCGAACACAGATACGCAGTATTTT
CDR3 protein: CASNTPGANTDTQYF

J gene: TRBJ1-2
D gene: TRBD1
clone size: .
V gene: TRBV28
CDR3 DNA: TGTGCCAGCAGTCCCACAGGGGGCCCCCGTGATGGCTACACCTTC
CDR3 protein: CASSPTGGPRDGYTF

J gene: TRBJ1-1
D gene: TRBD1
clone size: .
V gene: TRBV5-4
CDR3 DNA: TGTGCCAGCAGCCCCGGGACAGGCCTTGAAGCTTTCTTT
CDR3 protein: CASSPGTGLEAFF

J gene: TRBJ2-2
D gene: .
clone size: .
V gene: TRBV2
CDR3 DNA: TGTGCCAGCACAGCAGCTCCGGCGGGGCCCGGGGAGCTGTTTTTT
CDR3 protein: CASTAAPAGPGELFF

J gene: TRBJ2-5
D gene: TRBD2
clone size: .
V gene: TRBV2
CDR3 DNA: TGTGCCAGCAGGGAGGAGCGGGGGCAAGAGACCCAGTACTTC
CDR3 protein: CASREERGQETQYF

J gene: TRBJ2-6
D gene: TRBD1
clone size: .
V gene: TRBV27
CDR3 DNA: TGTGCCAGCAGTTGGGGGACAGGGTGGGCTGGGGCCAACGTCCTGACTTTC
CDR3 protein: CASSWGTGWAGANVLTF

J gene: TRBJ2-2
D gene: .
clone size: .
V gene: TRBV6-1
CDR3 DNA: TGTGCCAGCAGTGAAGTAACTATCTACACCGGGGAGCTGTTTTTT
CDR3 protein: CASSEVTIYTGELFF

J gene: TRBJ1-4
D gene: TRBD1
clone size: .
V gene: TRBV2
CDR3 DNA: TGTGCCAGCAGCGCTCAGGGGGCGGCTAATGAAAAACTGTTTTTT
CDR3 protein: CASSAQGAANEKLFF